This TCR beta chain is from a study of post-analysis software for immune sequencing data. Study outcomes and limitations: With TRBV5-6, TRBV5-1 and TRBV20-1 included, about five TRBV segments were more frequent in patients than in controls. Under the F measure, samples that were prepared in one batch clustered strongly together.

Concerning this clonotype itself: What it recognizes is unknown.

The CDR3 length is 12 residues. Germline loops: CDR1 SEHNR, CDR2 FQNEAQ (reference sequence). V dropped 5 bases and J dropped 4 bases, with 8 bases sitting between them. cDNA libraries for TCR beta contained unique molecular identifiers. It was from roughly 1 to 10 million T cells that 530,000 or so cDNA molecules came. TCRdb reprocessed the PCR reads via MiXCR and lists one record per CDR3 protein. The sample has hundreds of thousands of distinct CDR3 sequences, more than 30% seen once. This sequence joins TRBV7-9 and TRBJ2-5; D remains unclear. This clonotype originated in a girl aged 2-10 years with multiple sclerosis. Sequenced sample: blood. CDR3 protein: CASSPSVETQYF. The CDR3 DNA follows: TGTGCCAGCAGCCCCTCGGTAGAGACCCAGTACTTC.